This paragraph covers one T cell receptor beta chain sequence. The antigen remains undetermined. Sequenced by immunoSEQ multiplex PCR; TCRdb stores in-frame clones only, minus some. Of around 19,000 clones in the sample, around three quarters were seen once. The data originate from a study of T cell clonotyping in hematopoietic cell transplantation. General observations from the study: No sorting was done, leaving CD4 and CD8 contributions mixed. Recipient TCR diversity dropped after transplant; expanded clonotypes rose from day 30 to 180.

CDR1 and CDR2 from the germline V gene are SQVTM and ANQGSEA. The V gene lost 5 bases and the J gene lost 0 bases, with 10 bases spanning the gap. This CDR3 is built from 13 residues. Time point noted: recipient sample about 28 days before transplant, after cytoreduction. Specimen: peripheral blood mononuclear cells, collected before stem cell transplant. The chain combines TRBV29-1 with TRBJ2-5; D unclear. The origin of this receptor is a man in his 60s with acute myeloid leukemia. Some clones in this sample may be carry-over from other donors' samples. The CDR3 bases are TGCAGCGTTTTTGGTGACAACCAAGAGACCCAGTACTTC. Its protein product is CSVFGDNQETQYF.